The 24 T cell receptor beta chains below all came from one sample that was sequenced in a study of T-cell memory formation after mild COVID-19. One entry per CDR3 protein, called by TCRdb with MiXCR from the 5' RACE reads. The sample comprises hundreds of thousands of distinct CDR3 sequences, roughly 21% of which are singletons, and approximately 12% rests with the top ten. Input material: PBMCs or a T cell subset sorted from them (not recorded which). The receptors shown here come from an adult woman who had mild COVID-19 (a few samples of this study predate the infection). Cell type and time point are not known.

V and J are TRBV7-2 and TRBJ1-1, with D maybe TRBD1 (5 bases). The CDR3 has 15 amino acids. Germline lookup yields CDR1 SGHTA and CDR2 FQGNSA. Trimming removed 5 bases from V and 1 base from J, with 14 bases in between. In DNA, the CDR3 is TGTGCCAGCAGCCGCCTACAGGTTTCGAACACTGAAGCTTTCTTT. Its translation: CASSRLQVSNTEAFF.

This clonotype was observed a handful of times. The chain couples TRBV6-6 to TRBJ2-1; 10 bases align to TRBD2. Per germline, CDR1 MNHNY and CDR2 SVGAGI (reference sequence). V dropped 4 bases and J dropped 5; count of bases not matched to a gene: 2. The CDR3 contains 14 residues. The CDR3 loop reads CASSWTSGNNEQFF. The CDR3 DNA reads TGTGCCAGCAGTTGGACTAGCGGAAACAATGAGCAGTTCTTC.

This clonotype was seen many times. V is TRBV2 and J is TRBJ1-5; D is ambiguous. Germline V gene data show CDR1 as SNHLY and CDR2 as FYNNEI. The CDR3 length is 14 residues. V lost 4 bases and J 0 bases, leaving 7 bases between the germline ends. DNA for the CDR3: TGTGCCAGCAGTGCGGGGTATAGCAATCAGCCCCAGCATTTT. Residues: CASSAGYSNQPQHF.

This clonotype was seen only a few times. The chain is built from TRBV6-5 and TRBJ2-1; D tentatively fits TRBD1 or TRBD2 (6 bases each). Germline V gene lookup returns CDR1 MNHEY and CDR2 SVGAGI. The germline V and J ends were trimmed by 0 bases and 5 bases, with 14 bases remaining between them. The CDR3 covers 16 residues. CDR3 bases: TGTGCCAGCAGTTACTCGGGGGGCCTCGGAAACAATGAGCAGTTCTTC. Protein sequence: CASSYSGGLGNNEQFF.

The chain joins TRBV10-2 to TRBJ1-2; 7 bases agree with TRBD1. The CDR3 covers 13 residues. Per germline, CDR1 WSHSY and CDR2 SAAADI. V dropped 2 bases and J dropped 4; count of bases not matched to a gene: 1. The CDR3 loop is CASSENRGYGYTF. CDR3 bases: TGCGCCAGCAGTGAGAACAGGGGCTATGGCTACACCTTC.

V usage is TRBV3-1 and J usage is TRBJ2-1; TRBD2 aligns across 10 bases. The V and J ends lost 5 bases and 15 bases, in that order; junction bases with no gene match: 22. The CDR3 totals 17 residues. Germline V CDR1 and CDR2: LGHDT, YNNKEL (reference sequence). CDR3 sequence: CASSFGASGSFLKVPFF. The DNA for the CDR3 is TGTGCCAGCAGCTTCGGGGCTAGCGGGAGTTTTCTCAAGGTTCCGTTCTTC.

This clonotype has only a few counts. V gene TRBV7-8 combines with J gene TRBJ2-7; possibly TRBD1 or TRBD2 for D (5 bases each). The CDR3 sequence is 16 residues long. Germline V gives CDR1 SGHVS, CDR2 FQNEAQ. Trimming took 2 bases from V and 6 from J, leaving 20 bases between them. The CDR3 nucleotides read TGTGCCAGCAGCTTAAGCTTTGGGGGTAATCTAGGCGAGCAGTACTTC. Its translation is CASSLSFGGNLGEQYF.

This clonotype was picked up a small number of times. This chain connects TRBV7-9 to TRBJ2-1; TRBD1 or TRBD2 may be the D gene (6 bases each). V dropped 8 bases and J dropped 6 bases, with 26 bases sitting between them. The CDR3 has 17 residues. The germline V gene encodes CDR1 SEHNR and CDR2 FQNEAQ (reference sequence). The CDR3 here is CASPTRAPLGGINEQFF. CDR3 nucleotide sequence: TGTGCCAGCCCCACTAGAGCCCCTTTAGGGGGGATCAATGAGCAGTTCTTC.

The gene calls are TRBV4-2 and TRBJ2-2; perhaps TRBD2 as D (5 bases). The CDR3 consists of 16 residues. Per the germline V gene, CDR1 is LGHNA and CDR2 is YNFKEQ. Trimming took off 3 bases at V and 0 bases at J, with 11 bases between the two ends. The CDR3 protein is CASSHSAGTNTGELFF. DNA of the CDR3: TGTGCCAGCAGCCACAGTGCCGGGACGAACACCGGGGAGCTGTTTTTT.

The chain has TRBV12-3 or TRBV12-4 and TRBJ1-6; 10 positions agree with TRBD1. Trimming removed 8 bases from V and 10 bases from J; junction bases left unmatched: 11. CDR3 length: 15 residues. This CDR3 is CASLTGTGVLSPLHF. The CDR3 DNA sequence: TGTGCCAGCCTCACCGGGACAGGGGTCCTCTCACCCCTCCACTTT.

As regards this clonotype: The CDR3 carries no conserved terminal phenylalanine or tryptophan, so it likely arises from a read error. The DNA is omitted, as the CDR3 cannot be located on it reliably, and the CDR3 follows TCRdb's listing. The chain carries TRBV28 and TRBJ2-7; the table's D gene call, TRBD1, was not cross checked with the DNA. The germline V gene has CDR1 MDHEN and CDR2 SYDVKM. The CDR3 spans 11 amino acids, including both terminal residues. The CDR3 is CASSSTGAEYL.

The chain joins TRBV13 to TRBJ2-2; 8 bases fit TRBD1. Trimming at V came to 5 bases and at J to 0 bases, leaving 8 bases not matched to a gene. The germline V gene encodes CDR1 PRHDT and CDR2 FYEKMQ (reference sequence). The CDR3 contains 17 residues. CDR3 coding DNA: TGTGCCAGCAGCCCGCAGACAGGGGCACCGAACACCGGGGAGCTGTTTTTT. Protein sequence: CASSPQTGAPNTGELFF.

This clonotype was counted only a few times. The chain links TRBV6-2 or TRBV6-3 to TRBJ2-7, with 12 bases that match TRBD2. The CDR3 loop spans 15 amino acids. CDR1 MNHEY and CDR2 SVGEGT come from the germline V gene. The V segment lost 5 bases and the J segment 2 bases; nucleotides outside the gene matches: 4. The CDR3 DNA is TGTGCCAGCAGTATCGGACTAGCGGGGACCTACGAGCAGTACTTC. Amino acid sequence: CASSIGLAGTYEQYF.

The V and J genes are TRBV28 and TRBJ1-2; 9 bases map to TRBD1. The CDR3 contains 16 residues. Germline values: CDR1 MDHEN, CDR2 SYDVKM. After removal of 5 bases from V and 1 base from J, the junction contained 8 bases not matched to a gene. CDR3 residues: CASSPLVGQGNYGYTF. The CDR3 DNA is TGTGCCAGCAGTCCCCTCGTGGGACAGGGTAACTATGGCTACACCTTC.

In this sample, this clonotype turned up a few times. The CDR3 DNA follows: TGTGCCAGCAGTTTGAAGGGAACCTATGGCTACACCTTC. This encodes CASSLKGTYGYTF. The genes are TRBV27 and TRBJ1-2, with D unresolved. The CDR3 loop spans 13 amino acids. In germline, CDR1 is MNHEY, CDR2 SMNVEV (reference sequence). Deletions cut 3 bases from V and 4 bases from J, with 9 bases between.

This clonotype was detected a few times. The rearrangement joins TRBV7-8 to TRBJ1-2; 12 bases map to TRBD1. The CDR3 covers 14 residues. The V gene's germline CDR1 is SGHVS and CDR2 FQNEAQ. With 5 bases clipped from V and 8 bases from J, the junction kept 6 bases outside the gene matches. The CDR3 loop reads CASSVGTGGEGYTF. CDR3 DNA: TGTGCCAGCAGCGTCGGGACAGGGGGCGAGGGCTACACCTTC.

V usage is TRBV29-1 and J usage is TRBJ2-1; no firm D call. Germline lookup yields CDR1 SQVTM and CDR2 ANQGSEA. This CDR3 has 12 residues. Deletions cut 8 bases from V and 8 bases from J, with 16 bases between. The CDR3 here is CSTARSADEQFF. Written as DNA, the CDR3 is TGCAGCACGGCCCGGAGCGCCGATGAGCAGTTCTTC.

The V and J genes are TRBV25-1 and TRBJ2-6; 8 bases match TRBD1. V gave up 3 bases and J gave up 0 bases; unmatched junction bases: 10. Germline V gene lookup returns CDR1 MGHDK and CDR2 SYGVNS. The CDR3 is 19 residues long. CDR3 in DNA: TGTGCCAGCAGTGAGGACCTAGGACAGGGCAACTCTGGGGCCAACGTCCTGACTTTC. Residues: CASSEDLGQGNSGANVLTF.

The gene calls are TRBV20-1 and TRBJ2-5; D is unclear. The CDR3 covers 13 residues. CDR1 is DFQATT and CDR2 is SNEGSKA in the germline V gene (reference sequence). The V gene lost 6 bases and the J gene lost 2 bases, with 13 bases spanning the gap. The CDR3 bases are TGCAGTGCCGGAGACCTGAGGCAAGAGACCCAGTACTTC. It specifies CSAGDLRQETQYF.

This clonotype came up a few times. The rearrangement joins TRBV20-1 to TRBJ2-7; 9 positions match TRBD1. CDR3 length equals 12 residues. CDR1 is DFQATT and CDR2 is SNEGSKA in the germline V gene (reference sequence). The V and J ends lost 7 bases and 4 bases, in that order; junction bases with no gene match: 5. The CDR3: CSGGQGLYEQYF. DNA of the CDR3: TGCAGTGGGGGACAGGGTCTGTACGAGCAGTACTTC.

The sample holds many counts of this clonotype. The J gene is TRBJ2-3, the V gene TRBV5-1, with 8 bases matching TRBD1. Trimming took 7 bases from V and 2 from J; bases not matched to a gene: 6. The length of the CDR3 is 14 residues. Germline CDR1 SGHRS, CDR2 YFSETQ. This CDR3 is CASRTGSITDTQYF. DNA of the CDR3: TGCGCCAGCCGGACAGGGTCTATCACAGATACGCAGTATTTT.

The V and J genes are TRBV24-1 and TRBJ2-5; D may match TRBD1 or TRBD2 (5 bases each). V lost 8 bases, J lost 2 bases, and 11 bases lay in between. This CDR3 is 13 amino acids long. CDR1 is KGHDR and CDR2 is SFDVKD in the germline V gene. CDR3 nucleotides: TGTGCCACCAAGGGACGGCTACAAGAGACCCAGTACTTC. Protein: CATKGRLQETQYF.

This clonotype turned up a few times. J is TRBJ2-3 and V is TRBV12-3 or TRBV12-4; tentatively, D is TRBD2 (7 bases). The CDR3 runs 16 residues. Trimming cost V 3 bases and J 5 bases, with 18 bases left between them. The CDR3 sequence is CASSFSLGGRRDTQYF. CDR3 nucleotide sequence: TGTGCCAGCAGTTTTAGCCTCGGGGGGCGCAGAGATACGCAGTATTTT.

The chain employs TRBV20-1 and TRBJ1-4; D gene unclear. Per germline, CDR1 DFQATT and CDR2 SNEGSKA (reference sequence). The CDR3 loop spans 13 amino acids. Between the trimmed V and J ends, which lost 2 bases and 8 bases, there was a span of 12 bases. CDR3 sequence (DNA): TGCAGTGCTAGACCGGTTAGCGAGGAAAAACTGTTTTTT. Its translation: CSARPVSEEKLFF.